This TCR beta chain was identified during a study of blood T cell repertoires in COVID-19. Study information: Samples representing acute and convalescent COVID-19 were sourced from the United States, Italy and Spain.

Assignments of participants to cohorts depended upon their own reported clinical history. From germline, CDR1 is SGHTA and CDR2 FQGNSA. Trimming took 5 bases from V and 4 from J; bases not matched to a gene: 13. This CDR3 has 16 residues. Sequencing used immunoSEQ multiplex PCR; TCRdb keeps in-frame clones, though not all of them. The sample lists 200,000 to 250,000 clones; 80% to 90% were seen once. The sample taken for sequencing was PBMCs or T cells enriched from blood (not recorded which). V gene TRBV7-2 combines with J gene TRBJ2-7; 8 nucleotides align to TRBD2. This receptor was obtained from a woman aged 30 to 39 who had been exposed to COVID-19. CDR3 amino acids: CASSPRGTSGAYEQYF. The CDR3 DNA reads TGTGCCAGCAGCCCAAGGGGTACTAGCGGTGCGTACGAGCAGTACTTC.